Listed below are T cell receptor beta chains from one sample, sequenced in a study of shared T cell receptors in the human thymus. Method: immunoSEQ multiplex PCR; TCRdb's copy keeps in-frame clones and lacks some. The sample has approximately 730,000 clones; 80% to 90% are singletons. These records were also assigned to another study, of human thymus T cells.

The source material was thymocytes. The source is a girl under three years old with a congenital heart defect. Both conserved end residues are part of each CDR3. A D gene is named only where the DNA matches it firmly. Clone sizes are given selectively: once, few, many, or a class where the clone is expanded.

d_call: -; clone_size: once; j_call: TRBJ1-2; v_call: TRBV10-3; cdr3_nt: TGTGCCATCAGCGGGACAAATGGCTACACCTTC; cdr3_aa: CAISGTNGYTF
d_call: TRBD1; clone_size: -; j_call: TRBJ1-2; v_call: TRBV18; cdr3_nt: TGTGCCAGCTCACCACCCCACATCGGGACTTTGACAGGGCGGGCCACCTACACCTTC; cdr3_aa: CASSPPHIGTLTGRATYTF
d_call: -; clone_size: -; j_call: TRBJ2-7; v_call: TRBV6-1; cdr3_nt: TGTGCCAGCGAGGGCCTCGCCTACGAGCAGTACTTC; cdr3_aa: CASEGLAYEQYF
d_call: TRBD1; clone_size: -; j_call: TRBJ1-5; v_call: TRBV15; cdr3_nt: TGTGCCACCAGCAGATACAAAACAGGGGATCAGCCCCAGCATTTT; cdr3_aa: CATSRYKTGDQPQHF
d_call: TRBD1; clone_size: -; j_call: TRBJ1-3; v_call: TRBV25-1; cdr3_nt: TGTGCCAGCAGTGAATCCGACAGGGTCGGAAACACCATATATTTT; cdr3_aa: CASSESDRVGNTIYF
d_call: TRBD1; clone_size: -; j_call: TRBJ2-1; v_call: TRBV19; cdr3_nt: TGTGCCAGTAGTAGATCGACAGGGAAATATGAGCAGTTCTTC; cdr3_aa: CASSRSTGKYEQFF
d_call: -; clone_size: -; j_call: TRBJ2-3; v_call: TRBV6-1; cdr3_nt: TGTGCCAGCAGTGATTTTCAGGGGCAGGGACTATCAGATACGCAGTATTTT; cdr3_aa: CASSDFQGQGLSDTQYF
d_call: TRBD1; clone_size: few; j_call: TRBJ2-1; v_call: TRBV15; cdr3_nt: TGTGCCACCAGCAGAACCGGGACAGGGAACAATGAGCAGTTCTTC; cdr3_aa: CATSRTGTGNNEQFF
d_call: TRBD1; clone_size: -; j_call: TRBJ2-7; v_call: TRBV12-5; cdr3_nt: TGTGCTAGTGGTTTGGTAAGGCCGGGACAGAGTGACTACGAGCAGTACTTC; cdr3_aa: CASGLVRPGQSDYEQYF
d_call: TRBD1; clone_size: -; j_call: TRBJ2-2; v_call: TRBV5-1; cdr3_nt: TGCGCCAGCAGCTCGAAAACAGGGGGCCGGAACACCGGGGAGCTGTTTTTT; cdr3_aa: CASSSKTGGRNTGELFF
d_call: -; clone_size: -; j_call: TRBJ1-2; v_call: TRBV2; cdr3_nt: TGTGCCAGCAAGGGAAGGGGCCCTAACTATGGCTACACCTTC; cdr3_aa: CASKGRGPNYGYTF
d_call: -; clone_size: once; j_call: TRBJ1-4; v_call: TRBV5-6; cdr3_nt: TGTGCCAGCAGCCTTAGGGGCTCCACGTTTAATGAAAAACTGTTTTTT; cdr3_aa: CASSLRGSTFNEKLFF
d_call: -; clone_size: -; j_call: TRBJ1-2; v_call: TRBV14; cdr3_nt: TGTGCCAGCAGCCAAGAGGCTGACAGCTTACGATTGTATGGCTACACCTTC; cdr3_aa: CASSQEADSLRLYGYTF
d_call: -; clone_size: -; j_call: TRBJ2-7; v_call: TRBV27; cdr3_nt: TGTGCCAGCAGTTTACCATTCCCCGGCTCAGGGTACTCCGAGCAGTACTTC; cdr3_aa: CASSLPFPGSGYSEQYF
d_call: -; clone_size: -; j_call: TRBJ2-3; v_call: TRBV27; cdr3_nt: TGTGCCAGCAGGGTTCCAGGGTATAGTACAGATACGCAGTATTTT; cdr3_aa: CASRVPGYSTDTQYF
d_call: -; clone_size: -; j_call: TRBJ2-3; v_call: TRBV6-1; cdr3_nt: TGTGCCAGCAGTGAAACTTGTGATTACACAGATACGCAGTATTTT; cdr3_aa: CASSETCDYTDTQYF
d_call: -; clone_size: once; j_call: TRBJ2-5; v_call: TRBV7-6; cdr3_nt: TGTGCCAGCAGCTTTGAAGACAGGGAGGTCTCAGAAGAGACCCAGTACTTC; cdr3_aa: CASSFEDREVSEETQYF
d_call: -; clone_size: once; j_call: TRBJ1-2; v_call: TRBV4-1; cdr3_nt: TGCGCCAGCAGCCAAGTTTTGTCCGGGAACTATGGCTACACCTTC; cdr3_aa: CASSQVLSGNYGYTF
d_call: TRBD1; clone_size: -; j_call: TRBJ2-7; v_call: TRBV10-2; cdr3_nt: TGCGCCAGCAGGGGGGACAGACTTTACTACGAGCAGTACTTC; cdr3_aa: CASRGDRLYYEQYF
d_call: -; clone_size: -; j_call: TRBJ2-7; v_call: TRBV5-7; cdr3_nt: TGTGCCAGCAGCTTGGCCGTGGAGCCCTACGAGCAGTACTTC; cdr3_aa: CASSLAVEPYEQYF
d_call: -; clone_size: -; j_call: TRBJ2-7; v_call: TRBV4-2; cdr3_nt: TGTGCCAGCAGCGTTCTCCCCCACGAGCAGTACTTC; cdr3_aa: CASSVLPHEQYF
d_call: -; clone_size: -; j_call: TRBJ1-6; v_call: TRBV7-9; cdr3_nt: TGTGCCAGCAGCTTAGGGTTAGCACCCCTCCACTTT; cdr3_aa: CASSLGLAPLHF
d_call: TRBD1; clone_size: -; j_call: TRBJ2-1; v_call: TRBV7-9; cdr3_nt: TGTGCCAGCAGCTTATACCAGGGGGTTTATGGGGACAATGAGCAGTTCTTC; cdr3_aa: CASSLYQGVYGDNEQFF
d_call: -; clone_size: -; j_call: TRBJ2-3; v_call: TRBV10-2; cdr3_nt: TGCGCCAGCGGGGGGGGCCGAAGCACAGATACGCAGTATTTT; cdr3_aa: CASGGGRSTDTQYF
d_call: TRBD1; clone_size: -; j_call: TRBJ1-1; v_call: TRBV5-6; cdr3_nt: TGTGCCAGCAGCAAAGGACAGGTGAACACTGAAGCTTTCTTT; cdr3_aa: CASSKGQVNTEAFF
d_call: -; clone_size: few; j_call: TRBJ1-5; v_call: TRBV5-6; cdr3_nt: TGTGCCAGCAGCCCGGGACTAAATCAGCCCCAGCATTTT; cdr3_aa: CASSPGLNQPQHF
d_call: -; clone_size: -; j_call: TRBJ1-2; v_call: TRBV7-9; cdr3_nt: TGTGCCAGCAGAGCAGGGTCTTTGGGCGATGGCTACACCTTC; cdr3_aa: CASRAGSLGDGYTF
d_call: -; clone_size: once; j_call: TRBJ1-4; v_call: TRBV4-1; cdr3_nt: TGCGCCAGCAGCCAAGGGCTACAGGGACCTAATGAAAAACTGTTTTTT; cdr3_aa: CASSQGLQGPNEKLFF
d_call: -; clone_size: -; j_call: TRBJ1-2; v_call: TRBV19; cdr3_nt: TGTGCCAGTAGTATGAGACCCTACCGTGGAATAGGGGCTAACTATGGCTACACCTTC; cdr3_aa: CASSMRPYRGIGANYGYTF
d_call: -; clone_size: once; j_call: TRBJ1-2; v_call: TRBV11-2; cdr3_nt: TGTGCCAGCAGCTTAGTATTCAGGGTGCACTATGGCTACACCTTC; cdr3_aa: CASSLVFRVHYGYTF
d_call: -; clone_size: -; j_call: TRBJ1-4; v_call: TRBV18; cdr3_nt: TGTGCCAGCTCCAGGGAGGCTAATGAAAAACTGTTTTTT; cdr3_aa: CASSREANEKLFF
d_call: -; clone_size: -; j_call: TRBJ2-1; v_call: TRBV6-6; cdr3_nt: TGTGCCAGCAGTTCAGACCGGGTCCCCCGTCCGGGTGAGCAGTTCTTC; cdr3_aa: CASSSDRVPRPGEQFF
d_call: -; clone_size: -; j_call: TRBJ1-1; v_call: TRBV6-5; cdr3_nt: TGTGCCAGCAGTCACCAGAAGAACACTGAAGCTTTCTTT; cdr3_aa: CASSHQKNTEAFF
d_call: -; clone_size: -; j_call: TRBJ1-3; v_call: TRBV28; cdr3_nt: TGTGCCAGCAGCTCCGGACTCTCTGGAAACACCATATATTTT; cdr3_aa: CASSSGLSGNTIYF
d_call: -; clone_size: -; j_call: TRBJ1-2; v_call: TRBV5-1; cdr3_nt: TGCGCCAGCAGCGTCACGACCAATGCCGACCACGACAGCTATGGCTACACCTTC; cdr3_aa: CASSVTTNADHDSYGYTF
d_call: TRBD1; clone_size: -; j_call: TRBJ1-1; v_call: TRBV23-1; cdr3_nt: TGCGCCAGCAGTCAATCGAACCCCCTACAGGGGGATCGTGGCGGCAACACTGAAGCTTTCTTT; cdr3_aa: CASSQSNPLQGDRGGNTEAFF
d_call: TRBD2; clone_size: few; j_call: TRBJ2-5; v_call: TRBV6-1; cdr3_nt: TGTGCCAGCAGTGAAGTGGGACTAGCGGGGGGTGGAGAGACCCAGTACTTC; cdr3_aa: CASSEVGLAGGGETQYF
d_call: -; clone_size: -; j_call: TRBJ2-7; v_call: TRBV13; cdr3_nt: TGTGCCAGCAGCACAGGACAGCCCTACGAGCAGTACTTC; cdr3_aa: CASSTGQPYEQYF
d_call: -; clone_size: -; j_call: TRBJ2-1; v_call: TRBV14; cdr3_nt: TGTGCCAGCAGCCATGACATCGGACAGAGTGAGCAGTTCTTC; cdr3_aa: CASSHDIGQSEQFF
d_call: TRBD2; clone_size: -; j_call: TRBJ2-2; v_call: TRBV9; cdr3_nt: TGTGCCAGCAGCGTAGACCGGACTAGCGGGGGGATGAGAGTCGGGGAGCTGTTTTTT; cdr3_aa: CASSVDRTSGGMRVGELFF
d_call: TRBD1; clone_size: -; j_call: TRBJ1-1; v_call: TRBV7-9; cdr3_nt: TGTGCCAGCCACAGGGGGCCTCACGGCACTGAAGCTTTCTTT; cdr3_aa: CASHRGPHGTEAFF
d_call: -; clone_size: -; j_call: TRBJ2-1; v_call: TRBV5-4; cdr3_nt: TGTGCCAGCAGCCTAGATATTGGCTCCTACAATGAGCAGTTCTTC; cdr3_aa: CASSLDIGSYNEQFF
d_call: -; clone_size: few; j_call: TRBJ1-2; v_call: TRBV14; cdr3_nt: TGTGCCAGCAGCCAAGGCCACGAGTCGAGTCACTACACCTTC; cdr3_aa: CASSQGHESSHYTF
d_call: TRBD2; clone_size: -; j_call: TRBJ2-1; v_call: TRBV9; cdr3_nt: TGTGCCAGCAGCGCCGGGACTAGCGGGGGGACCAGGGTGGAGCAGTTCTTC; cdr3_aa: CASSAGTSGGTRVEQFF
d_call: TRBD1; clone_size: -; j_call: TRBJ2-7; v_call: TRBV28; cdr3_nt: TGTGCCAGCAGTTTAAGCCCAGGACAGGGCAGCGAGCAGTACTTC; cdr3_aa: CASSLSPGQGSEQYF
d_call: TRBD2; clone_size: -; j_call: TRBJ2-5; v_call: TRBV23-1; cdr3_nt: TGCGCCAGCAGTCACCCCTCACCGGGACTAGCGGAGCAAGAGACCCAGTACTTC; cdr3_aa: CASSHPSPGLAEQETQYF
d_call: -; clone_size: once; j_call: TRBJ1-5; v_call: TRBV28; cdr3_nt: TGTGCCAGCAGTTTCGTTTACCGGGACACAGATCAGCCCCAGCATTTT; cdr3_aa: CASSFVYRDTDQPQHF
d_call: TRBD2; clone_size: -; j_call: TRBJ2-3; v_call: TRBV18; cdr3_nt: TGTGCCAGCTCACCGGAACTAGCGGGCACAGATACGCAGTATTTT; cdr3_aa: CASSPELAGTDTQYF
d_call: TRBD2; clone_size: few; j_call: TRBJ2-3; v_call: TRBV5-1; cdr3_nt: TGCGCCAGCAGCTTGAGAGGTTGGGCGGGGGGGCCCGCAGATACGCAGTATTTT; cdr3_aa: CASSLRGWAGGPADTQYF
d_call: TRBD2; clone_size: -; j_call: TRBJ2-2; v_call: TRBV27; cdr3_nt: TGTGCCAGCAGGAACATGGCGGGCGGGGGTGACACCGGGGAGCTGTTTTTT; cdr3_aa: CASRNMAGGGDTGELFF
d_call: TRBD1; clone_size: -; j_call: TRBJ2-1; v_call: TRBV27; cdr3_nt: TGTGCCAGCAGTTTAAGGGGACAGGGGGCGGGTGAGCAGTTCTTC; cdr3_aa: CASSLRGQGAGEQFF
d_call: TRBD1; clone_size: -; j_call: TRBJ1-2; v_call: TRBV6-6; cdr3_nt: TGTGCCAGCAGGCAGGGGGCTCGCGGAGGCTACACCTTC; cdr3_aa: CASRQGARGGYTF
d_call: -; clone_size: -; j_call: TRBJ2-5; v_call: TRBV6-5; cdr3_nt: TGTGCCGGTGGGCAGGGGATTCGAGAGACCCAGTACTTC; cdr3_aa: CAGGQGIRETQYF
d_call: TRBD1; clone_size: -; j_call: TRBJ1-3; v_call: TRBV7-2; cdr3_nt: TGTGCCAGCAGCCCCTGGGACAGCCACTCTGGAAACACCATATATTTT; cdr3_aa: CASSPWDSHSGNTIYF
d_call: -; clone_size: -; j_call: TRBJ1-2; v_call: TRBV5-1; cdr3_nt: TGCGCCAGCAGCTCAGGTCAAATTTCGGTATATGGCTACACCTTC; cdr3_aa: CASSSGQISVYGYTF
d_call: -; clone_size: -; j_call: TRBJ1-2; v_call: TRBV5-8; cdr3_nt: TGTGCCAGCAGCCCCCAAACTGGGGGCAATTCAGCTAACTATGGCTACACCTTC; cdr3_aa: CASSPQTGGNSANYGYTF